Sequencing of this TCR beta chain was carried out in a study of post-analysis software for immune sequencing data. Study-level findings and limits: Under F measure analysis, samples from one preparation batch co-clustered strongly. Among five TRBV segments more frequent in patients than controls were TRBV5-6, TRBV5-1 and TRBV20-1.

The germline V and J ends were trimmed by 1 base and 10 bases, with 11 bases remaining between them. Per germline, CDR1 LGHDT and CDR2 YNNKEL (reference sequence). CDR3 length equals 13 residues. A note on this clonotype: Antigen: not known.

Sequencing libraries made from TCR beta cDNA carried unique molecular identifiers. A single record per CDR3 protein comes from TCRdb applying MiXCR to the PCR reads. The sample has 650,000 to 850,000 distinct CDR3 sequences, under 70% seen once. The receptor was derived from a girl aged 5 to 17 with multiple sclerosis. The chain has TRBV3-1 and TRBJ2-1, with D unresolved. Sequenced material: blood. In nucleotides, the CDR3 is TGTGCCAGCAGCCAAGTACCAGCGCACGAGCAGTTCTTC. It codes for CASSQVPAHEQFF.